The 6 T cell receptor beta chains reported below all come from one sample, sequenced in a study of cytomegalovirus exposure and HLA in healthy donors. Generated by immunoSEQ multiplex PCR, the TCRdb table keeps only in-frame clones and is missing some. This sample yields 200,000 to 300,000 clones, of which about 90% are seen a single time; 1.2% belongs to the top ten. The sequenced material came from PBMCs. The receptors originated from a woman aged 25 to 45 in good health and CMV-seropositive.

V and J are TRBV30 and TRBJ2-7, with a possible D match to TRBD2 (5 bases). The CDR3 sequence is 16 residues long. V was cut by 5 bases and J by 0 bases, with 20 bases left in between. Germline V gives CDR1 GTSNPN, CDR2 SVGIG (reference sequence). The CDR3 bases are TGTGCCTGGGCCGGACCTTACGGGAAGGGCTCCTACGAGCAGTACTTC. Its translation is CAWAGPYGKGSYEQYF. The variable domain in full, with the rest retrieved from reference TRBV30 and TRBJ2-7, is SQTIHQWPATLVQPVGSPLSLECTVEGTSNPNLYWYRQAAGRGLQLLFYSVGIGQISSEVPQNLSASRPQDRQFILSSKKLLLSDSGFYLCAWAGPYGKGSYEQYFGPGTRLTVT.

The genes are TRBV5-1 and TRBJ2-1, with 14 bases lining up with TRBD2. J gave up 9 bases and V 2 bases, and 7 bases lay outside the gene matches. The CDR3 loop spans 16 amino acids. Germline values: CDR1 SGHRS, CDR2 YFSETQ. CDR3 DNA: TGCGCCAGCAGCTTATCGGGGACTAGCGGGAGATCTGAGCAGTTCTTC. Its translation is CASSLSGTSGRSEQFF. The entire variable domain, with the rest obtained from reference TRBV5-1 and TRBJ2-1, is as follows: KAGVTQTPRYLIKTRGQQVTLSCSPISGHRSVSWYQQTPGQGLQFLFEYFSETQRNKGNFPGRFSGRQFSNSRSEMNVSTLELGDSALYLCASSLSGTSGRSEQFFGPGTRLTVL.

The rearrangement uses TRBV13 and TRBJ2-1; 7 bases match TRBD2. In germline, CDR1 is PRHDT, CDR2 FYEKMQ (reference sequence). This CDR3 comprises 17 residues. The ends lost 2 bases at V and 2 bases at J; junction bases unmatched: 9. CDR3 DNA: TGTGCCAGCAGCTTATCACGGCGGGGGAGCACCTACAATGAGCAGTTCTTC. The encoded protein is CASSLSRRGSTYNEQFF.

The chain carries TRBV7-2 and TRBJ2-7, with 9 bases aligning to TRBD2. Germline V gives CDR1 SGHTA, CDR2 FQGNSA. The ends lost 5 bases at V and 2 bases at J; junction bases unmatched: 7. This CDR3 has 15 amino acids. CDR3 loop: CASSLLAGKPYEQYF. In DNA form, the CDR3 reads TGTGCCAGCAGCCTCCTAGCGGGGAAACCCTACGAGCAGTACTTC.

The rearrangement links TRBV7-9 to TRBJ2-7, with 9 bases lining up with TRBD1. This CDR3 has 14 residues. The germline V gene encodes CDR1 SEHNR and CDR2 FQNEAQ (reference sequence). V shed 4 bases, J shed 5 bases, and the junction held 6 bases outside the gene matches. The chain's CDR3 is CASSSDRGVNEQYF. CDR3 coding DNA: TGTGCCAGCAGCTCGGACAGGGGAGTCAACGAGCAGTACTTC.

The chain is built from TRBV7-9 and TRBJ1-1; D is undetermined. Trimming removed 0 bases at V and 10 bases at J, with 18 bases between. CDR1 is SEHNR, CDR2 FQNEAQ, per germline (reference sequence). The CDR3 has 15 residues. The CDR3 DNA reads TGTGCCAGCAGCTTAGCGTCAGCGACCGTCCGGGGAGCTTTCTTT. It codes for CASSLASATVRGAFF.